One and the same sample provided the 10 T cell receptor beta chains below, sequenced in a study of cytomegalovirus exposure and HLA in healthy donors. Vbeta (60) and Jbeta (13) primers were used in the PCR. Measured with immunoSEQ multiplex PCR; TCRdb has only the in-frame clones, and not every one. The sample holds more than 110,000 clones; roughly 65% are singletons and the top ten take roughly 1.7%. The source material was PBMCs. Every receptor here comes from a woman in her twenties or thirties in good health and CMV-seronegative.

In this sample, this clone turned up a few times. V usage is TRBV5-1 and J usage is TRBJ2-1; perhaps TRBD1 as D (6 bases). Germline assignment: CDR1 SGHRS and CDR2 YFSETQ. The CDR3 length is 13 residues. V lost 7 bases to trimming and J lost 5 bases, with 13 bases between them. As DNA, the CDR3 is TGCGCCAGCGGGACAAAGGTCGACAATGAGCAGTTCTTC. This encodes CASGTKVDNEQFF.

The genes are TRBV14 and TRBJ2-5; the D gene is possibly TRBD2 (6 bases). Trimming took off 0 bases at V and 7 bases at J, with 15 bases between the two ends. CDR3 size: 15 residues. The germline V gene has CDR1 SGHDN and CDR2 FVKESK. Written as DNA, the CDR3 is TGTGCCAGCAGCCAAGAGAGGTGGAGGGCCGGGACCCAGTACTTC. This gives the protein CASSQERWRAGTQYF. The full variable domain, in which reference TRBV14 and TRBJ2-5 provide the parts outside the CDR3, is EAGVTQFPSHSVIEKGQTVTLRCDPISGHDNLYWYRRVMGKEIKFLLHFVKESKQDESGMPNNRFLAERTGGTYSTLKVQPAELEDSGVYFCASSQERWRAGTQYFGPGTRLLVL.

The CDR3 nucleotides read TGTGCCATCAGTGACGAGGCGGTGCGGTTTATTCAGTACTTC. As protein: CAISDEAVRFIQYF. The V and J genes are TRBV10-3 and TRBJ2-4; D not resolved. The CDR3 runs 14 residues. Trimming stripped 3 bases from V and 10 bases from J, with 16 bases between. CDR1 and CDR2 from the germline V gene are ENHRY and SYGVKD.

The chain uses TRBV19 and TRBJ1-1; D remains ambiguous. The V end was cut by 5 bases, the J end by 0 bases, with 10 bases between. CDR1 and CDR2 (germline): LNHDA, SQIVND (reference sequence). The CDR3 consists of 14 residues. The CDR3 region is CASSPGYMNTEAFF. The CDR3, as DNA: TGTGCCAGTAGTCCGGGATACATGAACACTGAAGCTTTCTTT.

The chain is built from TRBV18 and TRBJ1-3, with D perhaps matching TRBD1 (6 bases). The V and J ends lost 6 bases and 4 bases respectively, with 19 bases between them. CDR3 size: 16 residues. Germline V gene data show CDR1 as KGHSH and CDR2 as LQKENI. The CDR3: CASSPPAGARGNTIYF. DNA of the CDR3: TGTGCCAGCTCGCCCCCCGCGGGGGCTCGGGGAAACACCATATATTTT.

The chain links TRBV6-6 to TRBJ1-2, with a possible D match to TRBD1 (5 bases). This CDR3 is 15 amino acids long. V lost 7 bases, J lost 8 bases, and 23 bases lay in between. Germline loops: CDR1 MNHNY, CDR2 SVGAGI (reference sequence). CDR3 nucleotides: TGTGCCAGCACTCCGATAGGGGCAAAGGGTGGAGGCTACACCTTC. As protein: CASTPIGAKGGGYTF.

This rearrangement joins TRBV5-1 to TRBJ1-1; D gene uncertain. Germline CDR1 and CDR2: SGHRS and YFSETQ. This CDR3 has 14 amino acids. Trimming pared 0 bases from V and 4 bases from J, leaving 10 bases between. CDR3 protein: CASSLDGVGTEAFF. The CDR3 region has the DNA TGCGCCAGCAGCTTGGACGGGGTCGGCACTGAAGCTTTCTTT.

This clone occurred a few times. The chain combines TRBV29-1 with TRBJ2-3, with 9 bases that match TRBD2. The CDR3 is 15 amino acids. The V gene end was trimmed by 5 bases and the J gene end by 0 bases; junction bases not matched to a gene: 6. CDR1 SQVTM and CDR2 ANQGSEA come from the germline V gene. DNA of the CDR3: TGCAGCGTTTCGGTGGCGGGAGGGAGCACAGATACGCAGTATTTT. Translating it yields CSVSVAGGSTDTQYF.

The chain is built from TRBV2 and TRBJ2-3; possibly TRBD1 for D (6 bases). The ends were cut back, 10 bases at V and 5 bases at J, with 10 bases in the middle. The CDR3 extends over 11 amino acids. Germline CDR1 and CDR2: SNHLY and FYNNEI. The CDR3 DNA reads TGTGCCATACAGGGAGTAGATACGCAGTATTTT. Its translation is CAIQGVDTQYF.

The J gene is TRBJ2-3, the V gene TRBV18; D uncertain. Germline V lookup: CDR1 KGHSH, CDR2 LQKENI. V gave up 4 bases and J gave up 2 bases, with 7 bases separating them. This CDR3 has 13 residues. The CDR3 nucleotides read TGTGCCAGCTCACTGGCCCCCACAGATACGCAGTATTTT. Translation: CASSLAPTDTQYF.